This entry lists 21 T cell receptor beta chains sequenced from one sample in a study of shared clonotypes between healthy human individuals. The table came from immunoSEQ multiplex PCR; TCRdb's copy has only in-frame clones and leaves some out. The data show approximately 350,000 clones, about 96% seen once. The sample was memory CD8+ T cells sorted from blood. Subset described: CD45RO+ cells pooled with CCR7-negative TemRA cells. The source is a man in his thirties or forties in good health.

The chain's CDR3 is CASSVSLNEQYF. As DNA, the CDR3 is TGTGCCAGCAGTGTATCCCTCAACGAGCAGTACTTC. The chain links TRBV6-1 to TRBJ2-7; D is unresolved. Germline values: CDR1 MNHNS, CDR2 SASEGT. CDR3 length: 12 residues. V lost 4 bases to trimming and J lost 5 bases, with 9 bases between them.

The gene calls are TRBV27 and TRBJ2-2; weak D call: TRBD2 (6 bases). Germline V CDR1 and CDR2: MNHEY, SMNVEV (reference sequence). The CDR3 length is 16 residues. The ends were cut back, 4 bases at V and 3 bases at J, with 15 bases in the middle. The CDR3 protein is CASSSPGTVDTGELFF. The CDR3 coding sequence is TGTGCCAGCAGTTCACCCGGGACTGTGGACACCGGGGAGCTGTTTTTT.

The chain carries TRBV9 and TRBJ2-3; 7 bases fit TRBD2. Germline CDR1 SGDLS, CDR2 YYNGEE. The CDR3 spans 16 residues. The junction had 4 bases not matched to a gene; V was cut back by 0 bases and J by 0 bases. The CDR3: CASSVGYSGSTDTQYF. Here the CDR3 DNA reads TGTGCCAGCAGCGTAGGTTATAGCGGGAGCACAGATACGCAGTATTTT.

The gene calls are TRBV6-1 and TRBJ1-2; D gene uncertain. This CDR3 has 13 residues. V gave up 6 bases and J gave up 2 bases, with 10 bases separating them. The germline CDR1 and CDR2 sequences are MNHNS and SASEGT. As DNA, the CDR3 is TGTGCCAGCAGCGTCACAAGGAACTATGGCTACACCTTC. Encoded protein: CASSVTRNYGYTF.

V usage is TRBV12-2 and J usage is TRBJ2-6; TRBD2 was called by the table and not checked on the DNA. TRBV12-2 is a pseudogene segment. This CDR3 is 18 amino acids long. DNA of the CDR3: TGTGCAAGTCCCCATAATCGCCTTGAGTACGCTGGGGCCAACGTCCTGACTTTC. This encodes CASPHNRLEYAGANVLTF.

This clone was seen once. The CDR3 region has the DNA TGTGCCAGCAGCTTAATGGGGGGTTACGAGCAGTACTTC. Its protein product is CASSLMGGYEQYF. V and J are TRBV7-8 and TRBJ2-7; weak D call: TRBD2 (6 bases). The CDR3 loop spans 13 amino acids. CDR1 is SGHVS, CDR2 FQNEAQ, per germline. V dropped 2 bases and J dropped 4 bases, with 9 bases sitting between them.

This rearrangement joins TRBV5-3 to TRBJ2-1, with D possibly being TRBD1 (5 bases). TRBV5-3 is flagged as an ORF with uncertain function. The CDR3 sequence is 15 residues long. V was cut by 1 base and J by 0 bases, with 8 bases left in between. The CDR3 DNA is TGTGCCAGAAGCTTGAGTGACAGCTCCTACAATGAGCAGTTCTTC. This encodes CARSLSDSSYNEQFF.

The chain has TRBV14 and TRBJ2-3; D uncertain. In germline, CDR1 is SGHDN, CDR2 FVKESK. V lost 4 bases and J lost 8, with 22 bases in between. The length of the CDR3 is 16 residues. CDR3 sequence: CASSPAQKLFMATQYF. For the CDR3, the DNA is TGTGCCAGCAGCCCAGCGCAAAAACTTTTCATGGCTACGCAGTATTTT. Supplemented by reference TRBV14 and TRBJ2-3, the full variable domain reads EAGVTQFPSHSVIEKGQTVTLRCDPISGHDNLYWYRRVMGKEIKFLLHFVKESKQDESGMPNNRFLAERTGGTYSTLKVQPAELEDSGVYFCASSPAQKLFMATQYFGPGTRLTVL.

This clone appeared a single time. The chain combines TRBV7-9 with TRBJ1-1; D uncertain. The CDR3 runs to 15 residues. Germline assignment: CDR1 SEHNR and CDR2 FQNEAQ (reference sequence). Trimming shortened V by 1 base and J by 6 bases, and 15 bases separated the two germline ends. The CDR3, as DNA: TGTGCCAGCAGCTTAGGGGGTTCGGGTAGTGCTGAAGCTTTCTTT. Its translation is CASSLGGSGSAEAFF.

This sequence joins TRBV18 and TRBJ2-5; TRBD1 matches at 7 bases. V was clipped by 7 bases and J by 4 bases; unmatched bases: 12. Germline-derived CDR1 and CDR2 are KGHSH and LQKENI. This CDR3 is built from 15 residues. This chain's CDR3 is CASLLGTEGGETQYF. For the CDR3, the DNA is TGTGCCAGCTTACTCGGGACAGAAGGAGGAGAGACCCAGTACTTC. Full variable domain (outside the CDR3, taken from reference TRBV18 and TRBJ2-5): NAGVMQNPRHLVRRRGQEARLRCSPMKGHSHVYWYRQLPEEGLKFMVYLQKENIIDESGMPKERFSAEFPKEGPSILRIQQVVRGDSAAYFCASLLGTEGGETQYFGPGTRLLVL.

This chain links TRBV30 with TRBJ1-2, with TRBD1 as a possible D gene (6 bases). Germline V gene lookup returns CDR1 GTSNPN and CDR2 SVGIG (reference sequence). The CDR3 runs 12 residues. The V end was cut by 3 bases, the J end by 4 bases, with 9 bases between. CDR3 residues: CAWRRDTYGYTF. For the CDR3, the DNA is TGTGCCTGGAGAAGGGACACCTATGGCTACACCTTC.

V and J are TRBV18 and TRBJ1-1; D unclear. The CDR3 runs to 11 residues. The V and J ends lost 6 bases and 1 base respectively, with 3 bases between them. Germline values: CDR1 KGHSH, CDR2 LQKENI. The CDR3 DNA is TGTGCCAGCTCCGCGAACACTGAAGCTTTCTTT. Its protein is CASSANTEAFF.

The chain combines TRBV6-5 with TRBJ1-4; TRBD1 agrees at 8 bases. The junction had 5 bases not matched to a gene; V was cut back by 6 bases and J by 5 bases. CDR1 and CDR2 (germline): MNHEY, SVGAGI. This CDR3 is built from 14 residues. The CDR3 region is CASRRRQGNEKLFF. CDR3 nucleotides: TGTGCCAGCAGACGCCGACAGGGGAATGAAAAACTGTTTTTT.

This clone was observed once. The V call is TRBV6-5, the J call TRBJ1-2; 12 bases agree with TRBD1. The CDR3 loop spans 14 amino acids. CDR1 MNHEY and CDR2 SVGAGI come from the germline V gene. With V trimmed by 7 bases and J by 7 bases, 7 bases remained unmatched. The CDR3 DNA follows: TGTGCCAGCATCAGGGACAGGGGGCGCGGTGGCTACACCTTC. Translation gives CASIRDRGRGGYTF.

This clone has just one count. The J gene is TRBJ2-1, the V gene TRBV5-6; 8 bases align to TRBD1. In germline, CDR1 is SGHDT, CDR2 YYEEEE. CDR3 length: 15 residues. J lost 4 bases, V lost 1 base, and 4 bases had no gene match. CDR3 nucleotide sequence: TGTGCCAGCAGCTTGCGGACAGGGCCATACAATGAGCAGTTCTTC. Its translation is CASSLRTGPYNEQFF.

This chain connects TRBV28 to TRBJ1-5; D gene unclear. Germline lookup yields CDR1 MDHEN and CDR2 SYDVKM. This CDR3 region has 12 residues. The V and J ends lost 1 base and 6 bases respectively, with 4 bases between them. The CDR3 bases are TGTGCCAGCAGTTTATACGGTCAGCCCCAGCATTTT. Amino acid sequence: CASSLYGQPQHF.

This chain joins TRBV19 and TRBJ1-2; D possibly corresponds to TRBD1 (6 bases). This CDR3 comprises 16 residues. Germline V gives CDR1 LNHDA, CDR2 SQIVND (reference sequence). V lost 2 bases to trimming and J lost 0 bases, with 13 bases between them. As DNA, the CDR3 is TGTGCCAGTAGTATACCATCCAGGGGTTCTAACTATGGCTACACCTTC. It codes for CASSIPSRGSNYGYTF.

CDR3 loop: CASSPTTSGSLEEQFF. CDR3 coding DNA: TGTGCCAGCTCACCTACCACTAGCGGGAGTCTAGAGGAGCAGTTCTTC. V gene TRBV18 combines with J gene TRBJ2-1, with 11 nucleotides matching TRBD2. Germline values: CDR1 KGHSH, CDR2 LQKENI. V was clipped by 3 bases and J by 10 bases; unmatched bases: 11. This CDR3 contains 16 residues.

This rearrangement joins TRBV5-6 to TRBJ2-7; D uncertain. Looked up from germline, CDR1 is SGHDT and CDR2 is YYEEEE. The CDR3 runs 13 residues. V lost 3 bases to trimming and J lost 4 bases, with 11 bases between them. For the CDR3, the DNA is TGTGCCAGCAGCTACCTGGACGGGTACGAGCAGTACTTC. Its protein is CASSYLDGYEQYF.

The genes are TRBV28 and TRBJ1-2; the D is unclear. The V and J ends lost 9 bases and 8 bases respectively, with 16 bases between them. Germline V gene lookup returns CDR1 MDHEN and CDR2 SYDVKM. The CDR3 extends over 12 amino acids. DNA of the CDR3: TGTGCCAGTTCAGTGGGAGTGAGGGGCTACACCTTC. Protein product: CASSVGVRGYTF.

In regard to this clone: Other nucleotide sequences in the sample specify the same CDR3. J is TRBJ2-3 and V is TRBV7-2, with 9 bases fitting TRBD2. Trimming removed 4 bases from V and 1 base from J; junction bases left unmatched: 0. The CDR3 extends over 14 amino acids. Germline values: CDR1 SGHTA, CDR2 FQGNSA. The CDR3 nucleotides read TGTGCCAGCAGCTGGACTAGCGGCACAGATACGCAGTATTTT. Its translation: CASSWTSGTDTQYF.